The T cell receptor beta chain described here comes from a study of blood T cell repertoires in COVID-19. Study in general: Samples taken during acute and convalescent COVID-19 were collected in the United States, Italy and Spain. PBMCs, B-cell-depleted T cells, or T cells were the source of the cDNA or gDNA that made up the material.

The V gene lost 3 bases and the J gene lost 4 bases, with 13 bases spanning the gap. Germline V gene data show CDR1 as LGHDT and CDR2 as YNNKEL (reference sequence). The CDR3 is 14 amino acids. Per the original data handling: Estimated nucleated cell counts came from reference gene primer amplification. Data came from immunoSEQ multiplex PCR; TCRdb stores just in-frame clones and leaves some out. The V and J calls and clone size are taken from that table; D and trimming were inferred from the DNA. The sample holds 57,000 or so clones; approximately 80% are singletons and the top ten take 15% to 20%. The sample taken for sequencing was peripheral blood. The clonotype comes from a man aged 60 to 69 with acute or convalescent COVID-19. The chain joins TRBV3-1 (or the pseudogene TRBV3-2) to TRBJ2-7; a possible D gene is TRBD2 (6 bases). CDR3 sequence: CASSHGAGGYEQYF. The CDR3 DNA reads as TGTGCCAGCAGCCACGGGGCCGGAGGGTACGAGCAGTACTTC.